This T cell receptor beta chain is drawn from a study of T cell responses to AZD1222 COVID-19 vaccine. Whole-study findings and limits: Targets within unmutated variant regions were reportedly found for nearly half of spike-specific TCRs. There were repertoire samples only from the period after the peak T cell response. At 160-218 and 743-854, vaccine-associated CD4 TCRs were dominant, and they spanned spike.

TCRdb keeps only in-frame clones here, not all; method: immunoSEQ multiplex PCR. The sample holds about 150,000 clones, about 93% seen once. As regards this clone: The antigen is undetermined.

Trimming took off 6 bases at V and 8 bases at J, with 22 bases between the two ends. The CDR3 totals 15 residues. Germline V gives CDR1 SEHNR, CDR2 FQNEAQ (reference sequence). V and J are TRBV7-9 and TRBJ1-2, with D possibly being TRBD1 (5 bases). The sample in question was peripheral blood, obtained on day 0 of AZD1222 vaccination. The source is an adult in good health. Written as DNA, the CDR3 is TGTGCCAGCAGGCGTCAGGGTCCTGCTCGAGAGGGCTACACCTTC. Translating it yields CASRRQGPAREGYTF. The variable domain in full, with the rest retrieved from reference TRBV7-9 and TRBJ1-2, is DTGVSQNPRHKITKRGQNVTFRCDPISEHNRLYWYRQTLGQGPEFLTYFQNEAQLEKSRLLSDRFSAERPKGSFSTLEIQRTEQGDSAMYLCASRRQGPAREGYTFGSGTRLTVV.